The source of this T cell receptor (beta chain) is a study of blood T cell repertoires in COVID-19. As for the study in general: Acute-phase and convalescent COVID-19 samples originated in the United States, Italy and Spain. From T cells, B-cell-depleted T cells, or PBMCs came the material, which was cDNA or gDNA.

Germline V gene lookup returns CDR1 GTSNPN and CDR2 SVGIG (reference sequence). The CDR3 extends over 12 amino acids. Losses at the gene ends were 8 bases for V and 7 bases for J; bases not matched to a gene: 9. Original analysis: Nucleated cell number was recorded as an estimate derived from reference gene primer amplification. Measured with immunoSEQ multiplex PCR; TCRdb has only the in-frame clones, and not every one. That table is the source of V, J and clone size, and D and trimming were worked out from the DNA. Of approximately 68,000 clones in the sample, 85% to 90% were seen once. The chain employs TRBV30 and TRBJ2-7, with 9 nucleotides matching TRBD2. Material: peripheral blood. The receptor comes from a woman older than 75 with active or convalescent COVID-19. The CDR3 region has the DNA TGTGCCGGTAGGCAAGCGGGGGGAGAGCAGTACTTC. Translation: CAGRQAGGEQYF.